This T cell receptor beta chain was documented in a study of blood T cell repertoires in COVID-19. As for the study in general: From T cells, B-cell-depleted T cells, or PBMCs came the material, which was cDNA or gDNA.

Germline CDR1 and CDR2: MDHEN and SYDVKM. V lost 6 bases, J lost 4 bases, and 19 bases stayed unmatched. This CDR3 is built from 18 residues. The protocol was immunoSEQ multiplex PCR, while the TCRdb copy is restricted to in-frame clones and leaves out a portion. The sample lists approximately 250,000 clones, around 89% occurring once. Those who participated ranged in age from roughly 18 to 89 years and resided in approximately 26 US areas. The origin of this receptor is a woman aged 25 to 39 who had recovered from COVID-19. Sequencing was carried out using PBMCs or T cells enriched from blood (not recorded which). The chain has TRBV28 and TRBJ1-2; the match to TRBD1 covers 8 bases. This CDR3 reads CASSRPPGAGGSGYGYTF. The CDR3 DNA reads TGTGCCAGCAGCCGTCCACCTGGGGCAGGGGGCTCGGGCTATGGCTACACCTTC.